The TCR beta chain under discussion was sequenced for a study of vaccination effects on CD4 cells after COVID-19. Whole-study results and caveats: Late in the post-vaccination period, infection-induced and vaccine-induced clones underwent marked clonal contraction. Of the vaccine-induced clones from healthy vaccinees, merely 1 of 255 recognized common cold coronaviruses as well.

A remark on this clone: No antigen is known for it.

This table comes from immunoSEQ multiplex PCR, and its TCRdb copy is limited to in-frame clones, with some not included. The sample lists about 32,000 clones; approximately 75% were seen once. This CDR3 has 19 amino acids. Germline CDR1 is MNHEY and CDR2 is SMNVEV (reference sequence). J was trimmed by 5 bases and V by 8 bases; bases with no gene match: 22. Pools of viral peptides were used by the ViraFEST assay to expand antigen-specific CD4+ T cells ahead of sequencing. Once cultured for approximately ten days, the cells underwent separation to obtain CD4+ T cells. All participants had two doses of either the BNT162b2 or mRNA-1273 vaccine. Nucleocapsid antibodies stayed negative before and after vaccination, showing no earlier SARS-CoV-2 infection. Days 3 and 7 were when half the medium was replaced with IL-2 medium.

The material was CD4+ T cells from PBMCs cultured with HCoV-229E spike peptides, obtained after COVID-19 vaccination. This receptor was obtained from a human donor who received a COVID-19 vaccine. The chain links TRBV27 to TRBJ2-2; 8 positions agree with TRBD1. The CDR3 protein is CASGPLSLPRGLLTGELFF. The DNA of the CDR3 is TGTGCCAGCGGTCCTTTATCTCTCCCCAGGGGGCTATTGACCGGGGAGCTGTTTTTT.